A selection of T cell receptor beta chains follows, all from one sample in a study of T cells in localized non-small cell lung cancer. Assay: immunoSEQ multiplex PCR; the TCRdb copy retains only in-frame clones and omits some. The sample has tens of thousands of clones, 70% to 90% seen once; the top ten hold 13%. The source material was peripheral blood, sampled before any cancer treatment. The receptor source for this set is an older female donor with stage III squamous cell lung carcinoma. CDR3s include the opening cysteine and the closing phenylalanine or tryptophan. A D gene is named only where the DNA matches it firmly. Clone size is not always given. Where it is, it says once, few, many or a class for expanded clones.

clone_size	d_call	v_call	j_call	cdr3_aa	cdr3_nt
-	TRBD1	TRBV18	TRBJ1-5	CASSPMGQGDQPQHF	TGTGCCAGCTCACCAATGGGACAGGGAGATCAGCCCCAGCATTTT
few	TRBD1	TRBV11-2	TRBJ1-2	CASSFAQGDGYTF	TGTGCCAGCAGCTTCGCCCAGGGGGACGGCTACACCTTC
-	-	TRBV7-9	TRBJ2-5	CASSLPRTGAEETQYF	TGTGCCAGCAGCTTACCCAGGACGGGAGCTGAAGAGACCCAGTACTTC
-	-	TRBV5-1	TRBJ2-7	CASSLGTEDEQYF	TGCGCCAGCAGCTTGGGGACTGAGGACGAGCAGTACTTC
-	TRBD1	TRBV14	TRBJ2-7	CASSHLRTGGYEQYF	TGTGCCAGCAGCCATCTCCGGACAGGGGGCTACGAGCAGTACTTC
-	TRBD1	TRBV27	TRBJ1-2	CASSLSAGQGFGYTF	TGTGCCAGCAGTTTATCTGCGGGACAGGGCTTTGGCTACACCTTC
few	-	TRBV2	TRBJ1-3	CASRGGQTGNTIYF	TGTGCCAGCAGAGGGGGGCAGACTGGAAACACCATATATTTT
-	-	TRBV6-1	TRBJ1-3	CASSEAYSFGNTIYF	TGTGCCAGCAGTGAAGCATACAGTTTTGGAAACACCATATATTTT
-	-	TRBV6-5	TRBJ1-5	CASTQQVNQPQHF	TGTGCCAGCACCCAGCAAGTAAATCAGCCCCAGCATTTT
-	-	TRBV5-1	TRBJ2-6	CASSLKAGGAGANVLTF	TGCGCCAGCAGCTTGAAGGCAGGGGGGGCAGGGGCCAACGTCCTGACTTTC
-	-	TRBV29-1	TRBJ2-7	CSVRTEVYEQYF	TGCAGCGTGAGGACAGAGGTCTACGAGCAGTACTTC
-	-	TRBV2	TRBJ2-2	CASSEGSRATGELFF	TGTGCCAGCAGCGAAGGGTCCAGGGCCACCGGGGAGCTGTTTTTT
-	-	TRBV28	TRBJ1-1	CASTSGPTKAFF	TGTGCCAGCACCTCGGGACCCACTAAAGCTTTCTTT
-	-	TRBV5-5	TRBJ2-3	CASTVERRTDTQYF	TGTGCCAGCACTGTGGAGCGGCGCACAGATACGCAGTATTTT
-	-	TRBV6-5	TRBJ2-5	CASSYSIETQYF	TGTGCCAGCAGTTACTCGATCGAGACCCAGTACTTC
-	-	TRBV5-5	TRBJ1-4	CASSLDRVVGEKLFF	TGTGCCAGCAGCTTGGACCGGGTTGTGGGTGAAAAACTGTTTTTT
-	-	TRBV7-9	TRBJ2-7	CASSSDYPYEQYF	TGTGCCAGCAGCTCGGACTATCCTTACGAGCAGTACTTC
-	-	TRBV11-3	TRBJ2-1	CASSRAGSYNEQFF	TGTGCCAGCAGCCGGGCGGGGTCCTACAATGAGCAGTTCTTC
-	-	TRBV7-2	TRBJ1-1	CASSLYLGGQGTEAFF	TGTGCCAGCAGCTTATACCTAGGAGGGCAGGGCACTGAAGCTTTCTTT
-	-	TRBV21-1	TRBJ2-7	CASSKRNGRPLINSEQYF	TGTGCCAGCAGCAAAAGGAACGGAAGACCGCTTATTAACTCCGAGCAGTACTTC
-	TRBD1	TRBV29-1	TRBJ1-1	CSVEGGGGGGTEAFF	TGCAGCGTTGAAGGAGGGGGCGGCGGGGGTACTGAAGCTTTCTTT
-	TRBD1	TRBV30	TRBJ2-1	CAWSVGDRGSRQFF	TGTGCCTGGAGTGTCGGGGACAGGGGGTCAAGGCAGTTCTTC